These T cell receptor beta chains were read from a single sample in a study of control samples from healthy donors and cancer patients. The method was immunoSEQ multiplex PCR; TCRdb's version includes in-frame clones alone and lacks a portion of them. The table includes fewer than 70,000 clones, approximately 84% detected once. The material sequenced was PBMCs. The receptor set was obtained from a woman aged 50 to 65 with lung cancer. Both conserved end residues are part of each CDR3. The order of the fields is clone size, V gene, J gene, D gene, CDR3 protein, CDR3 DNA. A D gene is named only where the DNA matches it firmly. Clone size is shown for a subset of rows, as once, few, many or a class of expanded clone.

clone_size: .; v_call: TRBV12-3/TRBV12-4; j_call: TRBJ1-1; d_call: .; cdr3_aa: CASSLDQVTEAFF; cdr3_nt: TGTGCCAGCAGTTTAGATCAGGTGACTGAAGCTTTCTTT
clone_size: once; v_call: TRBV5-8; j_call: TRBJ1-4; d_call: .; cdr3_aa: CASSLSGRTNEKLFF; cdr3_nt: TGTGCCAGCAGCTTGTCAGGGCGGACTAATGAAAAACTGTTTTTT
clone_size: .; v_call: TRBV28; j_call: TRBJ2-3; d_call: .; cdr3_aa: CASSALSGLTDTQYF; cdr3_nt: TGTGCCAGCAGCGCTCTTAGCGGACTCACAGATACGCAGTATTTT
clone_size: .; v_call: TRBV11-3; j_call: TRBJ2-1; d_call: .; cdr3_aa: CASSLSVTGLYNEQFF; cdr3_nt: TGTGCCAGCAGCTTATCAGTTACAGGGCTATACAATGAGCAGTTCTTC
clone_size: once; v_call: TRBV27; j_call: TRBJ1-1; d_call: .; cdr3_aa: CASSQTPYTEAFF; cdr3_nt: TGTGCCAGCAGTCAAACACCGTACACTGAAGCTTTCTTT
clone_size: .; v_call: TRBV10-3; j_call: TRBJ2-6; d_call: .; cdr3_aa: CAISSGANVLTF; cdr3_nt: TGTGCCATCAGTTCTGGGGCCAACGTCCTGACTTTC
clone_size: once; v_call: TRBV6-2/TRBV6-3; j_call: TRBJ1-1; d_call: .; cdr3_aa: CASSYGQDNTEAFF; cdr3_nt: TGTGCCAGCAGTTACGGGCAGGATAACACTGAAGCTTTCTTT
clone_size: .; v_call: TRBV2; j_call: TRBJ1-2; d_call: TRBD1; cdr3_aa: CASSVQGNGYTF; cdr3_nt: TGTGCCAGCAGTGTACAGGGGAACGGCTACACCTTC
clone_size: few; v_call: TRBV6-6; j_call: TRBJ1-3; d_call: .; cdr3_aa: CASSYSRDTIYF; cdr3_nt: TGTGCCAGCAGTTACTCGCGGGACACCATATATTTT
clone_size: .; v_call: TRBV11-2; j_call: TRBJ2-7; d_call: .; cdr3_aa: CASSLGTGYYEQYF; cdr3_nt: TGTGCCAGCAGCTTAGGCACAGGGTACTACGAGCAGTACTTC
clone_size: .; v_call: TRBV5-1; j_call: TRBJ2-7; d_call: TRBD1; cdr3_aa: CASSLDWDSASEQYF; cdr3_nt: TGCGCCAGCAGCTTGGATTGGGACAGTGCCTCGGAGCAGTACTTC
clone_size: .; v_call: TRBV9; j_call: TRBJ1-1; d_call: .; cdr3_aa: CASSVVPGLNTEAFF; cdr3_nt: TGTGCCAGCAGCGTAGTTCCAGGGCTGAACACTGAAGCTTTCTTT
clone_size: .; v_call: TRBV6-6; j_call: TRBJ1-2; d_call: .; cdr3_aa: CASSRTENYGYTF; cdr3_nt: TGTGCCAGCAGCCGGACAGAAAACTATGGCTACACCTTC
clone_size: .; v_call: TRBV10-1; j_call: TRBJ2-7; d_call: .; cdr3_aa: CASSESPQMAEQYF; cdr3_nt: TGCGCCAGCAGTGAGTCGCCCCAGATGGCCGAGCAGTACTTC
clone_size: few; v_call: TRBV18; j_call: TRBJ2-1; d_call: TRBD1; cdr3_aa: CASSLGDRAYNEQFF; cdr3_nt: TGTGCCAGCTCACTCGGGGACAGAGCCTACAATGAGCAGTTCTTC
clone_size: .; v_call: TRBV5-1; j_call: TRBJ1-3; d_call: .; cdr3_aa: CASSLFPPISPMVGNTIYF; cdr3_nt: TGCGCCAGCAGCCTCTTCCCCCCAATCTCGCCGATGGTCGGAAACACCATATATTTT
clone_size: .; v_call: TRBV29-1; j_call: TRBJ1-5; d_call: TRBD1; cdr3_aa: CSVGTGSNQPQHF; cdr3_nt: TGCAGCGTCGGGACAGGGAGCAATCAGCCCCAGCATTTT
clone_size: .; v_call: TRBV28; j_call: TRBJ2-3; d_call: .; cdr3_aa: CASSLVGRGEDTQYF; cdr3_nt: TGTGCCAGCAGTTTGGTCGGTCGCGGGGAAGATACGCAGTATTTT
clone_size: .; v_call: TRBV3-1/TRBV3-2; j_call: TRBJ2-2; d_call: TRBD1; cdr3_aa: CASSQVQGAGTGELFF; cdr3_nt: TGTGCCAGCAGCCAGGTACAGGGGGCGGGCACCGGGGAGCTGTTTTTT
clone_size: .; v_call: TRBV18; j_call: TRBJ1-4; d_call: TRBD1; cdr3_aa: CASSPAGTVSEKLFF; cdr3_nt: TGTGCCAGCTCACCAGCCGGGACAGTTAGCGAAAAACTGTTTTTT
clone_size: .; v_call: TRBV19; j_call: TRBJ1-2; d_call: TRBD1; cdr3_aa: CASSPGTGTNYGYTF; cdr3_nt: TGTGCCAGTAGTCCGGGGACAGGAACTAACTATGGCTACACCTTC
clone_size: .; v_call: TRBV6-5; j_call: TRBJ2-3; d_call: .; cdr3_aa: CASSYDVGTDTQYF; cdr3_nt: TGTGCCAGCAGTTACGATGTGGGCACAGATACGCAGTATTTT
clone_size: .; v_call: TRBV5-6; j_call: TRBJ1-2; d_call: TRBD1; cdr3_aa: CASSLVAGGFYGYTF; cdr3_nt: TGTGCCAGCAGCTTGGTGGCAGGGGGCTTCTATGGCTACACCTTC
clone_size: .; v_call: TRBV6-6; j_call: TRBJ1-5; d_call: .; cdr3_aa: CASSLQGNSNQPQHF; cdr3_nt: TGTGCCAGCAGTTTACAGGGAAATAGCAATCAGCCCCAGCATTTT
clone_size: .; v_call: TRBV7-8; j_call: TRBJ2-1; d_call: .; cdr3_aa: CASSLEAGANNEQFF; cdr3_nt: TGTGCCAGCAGCTTAGAGGCGGGGGCGAACAATGAGCAGTTCTTC
clone_size: .; v_call: TRBV9; j_call: TRBJ2-6; d_call: .; cdr3_aa: CASSKNQGNGANVLTF; cdr3_nt: TGTGCCAGCAGCAAGAACCAGGGGAACGGGGCCAACGTCCTGACTTTC
clone_size: .; v_call: TRBV18; j_call: TRBJ1-1; d_call: .; cdr3_aa: CASSPDTEAFF; cdr3_nt: TGTGCCAGCTCACCGGACACTGAAGCTTTCTTT
clone_size: once; v_call: TRBV4-3; j_call: TRBJ2-3; d_call: TRBD2; cdr3_aa: CASSQDPSGGANTQYF; cdr3_nt: TGCGCCAGCAGCCAAGATCCTAGCGGGGGGGCGAATACGCAGTATTTT
clone_size: .; v_call: TRBV19; j_call: TRBJ1-2; d_call: .; cdr3_aa: CASFKGAGYTF; cdr3_nt: TGTGCCAGTTTTAAAGGGGCTGGCTACACCTTC
clone_size: .; v_call: TRBV30; j_call: TRBJ1-1; d_call: .; cdr3_aa: CAGRYSVNTEAFF; cdr3_nt: TGTGCCGGGCGGTACTCGGTGAACACTGAAGCTTTCTTT
clone_size: once; v_call: TRBV19; j_call: TRBJ1-1; d_call: .; cdr3_aa: CASRMRLEGTEAFF; cdr3_nt: TGTGCCAGTAGGATGAGGTTGGAGGGCACTGAAGCTTTCTTT